The subject of this entry is one T cell receptor (beta chain). The sample originates from a study of cytomegalovirus exposure and HLA in healthy donors. The PCR was carried out with 60 Vbeta primers and 13 Jbeta primers. The data were produced by immunoSEQ multiplex PCR, yet TCRdb's version contains in-frame clones alone and is incomplete. Counted here are nearly 110,000 clones, around three quarters occurring once; the ten biggest clones make up approximately 4.5%. From germline, CDR1 is MNHEY and CDR2 SVGAGI. CDR3 length: 12 residues. The V and J ends lost 6 bases and 6 bases, in that order; junction bases with no gene match: 4.

This sequence was found in a male donor in good health and CMV-seronegative. Specimen: PBMCs. The chain combines TRBV6-5 with TRBJ2-7, with 8 positions matching TRBD1. CDR3 bases: TGTGCCAGCAGCCGACAGGGGATCGAGCAGTACTTC. Translation gives CASSRQGIEQYF.